This T cell receptor (beta chain) comes out of a study of blood T cell repertoires in COVID-19. Method: immunoSEQ multiplex PCR; TCRdb's copy keeps in-frame clones and lacks some. The table lists just over 350,000 clones, about 90% of them singletons. This CDR3 spans 13 amino acids. From germline, CDR1 is LNHDA and CDR2 SQIVND (reference sequence). V was cut by 5 bases and J by 3 bases, with 10 bases left in between. A remark on this clone: Other DNA sequences of this sample code for an identical CDR3.

This chain connects TRBV19 to TRBJ1-1, with unresolved D. The sequence came from a woman aged 25-40 years who had recovered from COVID-19. The sequencing input was PBMCs or T cells enriched from blood (not recorded which). DNA for the CDR3: TGTGCCAGTAGTTCTCGGGGTGACACTGAAGCTTTCTTT. Amino acids: CASSSRGDTEAFF.